A single sample gave rise to the 2 T cell receptor beta chains below, sequenced in a study of shared clonotypes between healthy human individuals. The method was immunoSEQ multiplex PCR; TCRdb's version includes in-frame clones alone and lacks a portion of them. The sample yields 2,100,000 or so clones, approximately 96% seen once. The specimen sequenced was naive CD4+ T cells sorted from blood. Regarding subset: CD45RA+ positively selected. The origin of the receptors is a man aged 18 to 30 in good health.

J is TRBJ2-1 and V is TRBV7-2; TRBD2 aligns across 11 bases. This CDR3 comprises 19 residues. Germline lookup yields CDR1 SGHTA and CDR2 FQGNSA. The V and J ends lost 5 bases and 7 bases, in that order; junction bases with no gene match: 19. CDR3 amino acids: CASSPTELGLAAWRNEQFF. The CDR3 DNA is TGTGCCAGCAGCCCCACCGAGTTGGGACTAGCGGCTTGGCGGAATGAGCAGTTCTTC.

The chain links TRBV30 to TRBJ1-6; 9 bases agree with TRBD1. The CDR3 has 16 amino acids. From germline, CDR1 is GTSNPN and CDR2 SVGIG (reference sequence). The V segment lost 7 bases and the J segment 6 bases; nucleotides outside the gene matches: 13. CDR3 nucleotide sequence: TGTGCCTCCCACACACGACAGGGGGGGACTAATTCACCCCTCCACTTT. It yields the protein CASHTRQGGTNSPLHF.